What follows are 29 T cell receptor beta chains derived from one specimen sequenced in a study of T cells after yellow fever vaccination. TCRdb reprocessed the 5' RACE reads with MiXCR, giving one entry per CDR3 protein. In the table there are hundreds of thousands of distinct CDR3 sequences, about 19% of which are singletons. This specimen consisted of PBMCs, obtained before the yellow fever booster vaccination. The receptors derive from a man aged 18 to 35 who received the YFV17D yellow fever vaccine.

This clonotype occurred a few times. The gene calls are TRBV7-9 and TRBJ1-3; D might be TRBD1 (5 bases). Per germline, CDR1 SEHNR and CDR2 FQNEAQ (reference sequence). The CDR3 length is 16 residues. V gave up 3 bases and J gave up 4 bases, with 16 bases separating them. The CDR3 DNA sequence: TGTGCCAGCAGCTTGCCCCTAGTCGGGGGGGGAAACACCATATATTTT. Translated: CASSLPLVGGGNTIYF.

J is TRBJ1-5 and V is TRBV6-6, with D tentatively TRBD1 (5 bases). Germline CDR1 reads MNHNY; CDR2 reads SVGAGI (reference sequence). With 5 bases removed from V and 0 bases from J, the gap between germline ends came to 14 bases. The CDR3 sequence is 16 residues long. CDR3 nucleotide sequence: TGTGCCAGCAGTCCTTGGGGGGATGTTAGCAATCAGCCCCAGCATTTT. Residues: CASSPWGDVSNQPQHF.

This clonotype was detected only a few times. The chain has TRBV27 and TRBJ1-1; D perhaps matches TRBD1 (6 bases). The V and J ends lost 6 bases and 8 bases respectively, with 13 bases between them. From germline, CDR1 is MNHEY and CDR2 SMNVEV (reference sequence). The CDR3 has 12 amino acids. The CDR3: CASSGDRNEAFF. The CDR3 nucleotides are TGTGCCAGCAGCGGAGACAGGAACGAAGCTTTCTTT.

This clonotype was observed many times. This sequence joins TRBV5-1 and TRBJ1-1, with D perhaps TRBD1 (6 bases). There are 13 residues in the CDR3. Germline V gene sequence: CDR1 SGHRS, CDR2 YFSETQ. V was cut by 6 bases and J by 5 bases, with 14 bases left in between. CDR3 residues: CASMRGAMTEAFF. The DNA of the CDR3 is TGCGCCAGCATGCGGGGGGCGATGACTGAAGCTTTCTTT.

In this sample, this clonotype turned up a few times. The rearrangement links TRBV3-1 to TRBJ1-6; D remains ambiguous. The length of the CDR3 is 15 residues. Germline assignment: CDR1 LGHDT and CDR2 YNNKEL (reference sequence). The V end was cut by 0 bases, the J end by 9 bases, with 12 bases between. In DNA, the CDR3 is TGTGCCAGCAGCCAAGATTTGACGGGGTCTTCACCCCTCCACTTT. Amino acid sequence: CASSQDLTGSSPLHF.

This clonotype showed up just a few times. The chain employs TRBV20-1 and TRBJ1-5; possibly TRBD1 for D (6 bases). The CDR3 runs 16 residues. V was shortened by 0 bases and J by 6 bases, with 18 bases between the two germline ends. Germline assignment: CDR1 DFQATT and CDR2 SNEGSKA (reference sequence). In DNA, the CDR3 is TGCAGTGCTAGAGATAGAAGGTTGGGGGCGAGTCAGCCCCAGCATTTT. It is translated as CSARDRRLGASQPQHF.

This chain links TRBV7-2 with TRBJ2-5; 8 nucleotides agree with TRBD1. The junction had 10 bases not matched to a gene; V was cut back by 2 bases and J by 5 bases. Germline values: CDR1 SGHTA, CDR2 FQGNSA. The CDR3 is made up of 16 amino acids. DNA of the CDR3: TGTGCCAGCAGCTTAAATGGGCAGGGGGCTAGGGAGACCCAGTACTTC. It yields the protein CASSLNGQGARETQYF.

The chain recombines TRBV12-3 or TRBV12-4 with TRBJ1-3; no firm D call. This CDR3 contains 15 residues. V shed 3 bases and J shed 7 bases, with 16 bases lying between them. The CDR3 DNA follows: TGTGCCAGCAGTTTCCCGCGATCAGGTGGGAACACCATATATTTT. Translation: CASSFPRSGGNTIYF.

This clonotype has only a few counts. The V and J genes are TRBV4-1 and TRBJ2-4; unclear D gene. V lost 0 bases, J lost 6 bases, and 6 bases lay in between. The CDR3 contains 13 residues. CDR1 is MGHRA and CDR2 is YSYEKL in the germline V gene. CDR3 nucleotides: TGCGCCAGCAGCCAAGATTTGGGAAACATTCAGTACTTC. Amino acid sequence: CASSQDLGNIQYF.

The chain uses TRBV20-1 and TRBJ2-5, with 12 nucleotides matching TRBD2. Germline CDR1 is DFQATT and CDR2 is SNEGSKA (reference sequence). The V segment lost 4 bases and the J segment 7 bases; nucleotides outside the gene matches: 10. The CDR3 contains 15 residues. The CDR3 sequence: CSAKLAGGLSGTQYF. CDR3 sequence (DNA): TGCAGTGCTAAACTAGCGGGGGGATTATCAGGGACCCAGTACTTC.

This clonotype was detected ten times or more. This chain links TRBV12-3 or TRBV12-4 with TRBJ1-6, with a possible D match to TRBD1 (6 bases). With 6 bases removed from V and 15 bases from J, the gap between germline ends came to 18 bases. There are 13 residues in the CDR3. The CDR3 protein is CASRNGGGRRLHF. DNA for the CDR3: TGTGCCAGCAGGAACGGGGGCGGGAGGCGCCTCCACTTT.

This clonotype was found many times. The CDR3: CASTPGGGETQYF. As DNA, the CDR3 is TGTGCCAGCACCCCGGGCGGGGGAGAGACCCAGTACTTC. V usage is TRBV12-3 or TRBV12-4 and J usage is TRBJ2-5; TRBD2 matches 7 bases. V dropped 7 bases and J dropped 4; count of bases not matched to a gene: 6. CDR3 length: 13 residues.

The CDR3: CASSSGTGRKTGELFF. The DNA of the CDR3 is TGTGCCAGCAGTTCCGGGACAGGTAGGAAGACCGGGGAGCTGTTTTTT. The rearrangement uses TRBV6-1 and TRBJ2-2; 8 bases are a match to TRBD1. Unmatched junction bases numbered 10, after V lost 5 bases and J lost 5 bases. This CDR3 region has 16 residues. The V gene's germline CDR1 is MNHNS and CDR2 SASEGT.

This clonotype appeared a few times. The V gene is TRBV7-9, the J gene TRBJ2-7; D is unresolved. Between the trimmed V and J ends, which lost 8 bases and 7 bases, there was a span of 9 bases. CDR3 length: 10 residues. CDR1 is SEHNR, CDR2 FQNEAQ, per germline (reference sequence). The CDR3 here is CASGRSEQYF. Here the CDR3 DNA reads TGTGCCAGCGGCCGTAGTGAGCAGTACTTC. Filled out from reference TRBV7-9 and TRBJ2-7, the complete variable domain reads DTGVSQNPRHKITKRGQNVTFRCDPISEHNRLYWYRQTLGQGPEFLTYFQNEAQLEKSRLLSDRFSAERPKGSFSTLEIQRTEQGDSAMYLCASGRSEQYFGPGTRLTVT.

The chain employs TRBV25-1 and TRBJ1-2, with unresolved D. The germline V and J ends were trimmed by 3 bases and 0 bases, with 17 bases remaining between them. CDR1 MGHDK and CDR2 SYGVNS come from the germline V gene. The CDR3 spans 17 residues. The CDR3 nucleotides are TGTGCCAGCAGTGAGAATGGCCGATTTCGAACTAACTATGGCTACACCTTC. It is translated as CASSENGRFRTNYGYTF.

The chain recombines TRBV24-1 with TRBJ2-5; the match to TRBD1 covers 11 bases. The germline V gene encodes CDR1 KGHDR and CDR2 SFDVKD. This CDR3 has 17 amino acids. The V gene end was trimmed by 3 bases and the J gene end by 3 bases; junction bases not matched to a gene: 8. The CDR3 bases are TGTGCCACCAGTGATGTGTCTGGGACAGGGGGGAAAGAGACCCAGTACTTC. Translated: CATSDVSGTGGKETQYF.

There are many counts of this clonotype. The rearrangement joins TRBV5-1 to TRBJ2-2; weak D call: TRBD2 (7 bases). V lost 3 bases to trimming and J lost 4 bases, with 13 bases between them. CDR1 and CDR2 from the germline V gene are SGHRS and YFSETQ. There are 15 residues in the CDR3. The CDR3 nucleotides are TGCGCCAGCAGCTCACGGGGGGCGTCCACCGGGGAGCTGTTTTTT. Translating gives CASSSRGASTGELFF.

This clonotype was recorded at least ten times. The V and J genes are TRBV29-1 and TRBJ1-2; 7 bases agree with TRBD1. J gave up 2 bases and V 6 bases, and 3 bases lay outside the gene matches. Per germline, CDR1 SQVTM and CDR2 ANQGSEA. CDR3 length: 12 amino acids. CDR3: CSVEDRNYGYTF. CDR3 DNA: TGCAGCGTGGAGGACAGGAACTATGGCTACACCTTC.

J is TRBJ1-2 and V is TRBV9; TRBD1 aligns across 7 bases. Germline V gives CDR1 SGDLS, CDR2 YYNGEE. This CDR3 spans 13 amino acids. J gave up 4 bases and V 7 bases, and 7 bases lay outside the gene matches. The CDR3 bases are TGTGCCAGCGCGCCGGGACAGACCTATGGCTACACCTTC. Translated, it gives CASAPGQTYGYTF.

V and J are TRBV4-3 and TRBJ2-1, with D perhaps assigned TRBD1 or TRBD2 (6 bases each). The germline V gene encodes CDR1 LGHNA and CDR2 YSLEER. V was shortened by 1 base and J by 6 bases, with 13 bases between the two germline ends. The CDR3 is 15 residues long. The CDR3 nucleotides read TGCGCCAGCAGCCAAGCAAGGGGGGCCCTCAATGAGCAGTTCTTC. It translates to CASSQARGALNEQFF.

This clonotype has a count of ten or more. J is TRBJ1-2 and V is TRBV20-1; D gene ambiguous. Trimming pared 4 bases from V and 1 base from J, leaving 10 bases between. The CDR3 covers 13 residues. Germline assignment: CDR1 DFQATT and CDR2 SNEGSKA (reference sequence). In nucleotides, the CDR3 is TGCAGTGCTACAAACGAACTTAACTATGGCTACACCTTC. It specifies CSATNELNYGYTF.

A single count supports this clonotype. No conserved phenylalanine or tryptophan is present at the end of the CDR3, so a read error is the likely explanation. Because the CDR3's place on the DNA is in doubt, the DNA is left out and the CDR3 is given as listed by TCRdb. This chain connects TRBV7-9 to TRBJ2-3; TRBD2, the D gene given by the table, was not confirmed from the DNA. Germline CDR1 SEHNR, CDR2 FQNEAQ (reference sequence). With termini counted, the CDR3 has 9 amino acids. CDR3: CASSQLAGV.

This clonotype was detected a few times. The chain has TRBV5-5 and TRBJ2-6; D is unresolved. Germline CDR1 reads SGHKS; CDR2 reads YYEKEE (reference sequence). V lost 0 bases to trimming and J lost 4 bases, with 11 bases between them. This CDR3 contains 16 residues. The CDR3 nucleotides are TGTGCCAGCAGCTTGGTACGGCTAGGCGGGGCCAACGTCCTGACTTTC. Translated: CASSLVRLGGANVLTF.

The genes are TRBV4-1 and TRBJ2-1, with D possibly matching TRBD2 (6 bases). This CDR3 spans 16 amino acids. In germline, CDR1 is MGHRA, CDR2 YSYEKL. Trimming cost V 4 bases and J 9 bases, with 22 bases left between them. The CDR3 DNA reads as TGCGCCAGCAGCCCCTCCCGAGGGCGGGGACTGGGTGAGCAGTTCTTC. This sequence encodes CASSPSRGRGLGEQFF.

This chain links TRBV3-1 with TRBJ2-5; 7 nucleotides agree with TRBD1. V gave up 0 bases and J gave up 2 bases; unmatched junction bases: 6. CDR1 is LGHDT, CDR2 YNNKEL, per germline (reference sequence). The CDR3 is 16 residues long. CDR3 sequence reads: CASSQERQGRQETQYF. Here the CDR3 DNA reads TGTGCCAGCAGCCAAGAACGACAGGGTCGGCAAGAGACCCAGTACTTC.

This clonotype occurred a few times. The chain joins TRBV4-1 to TRBJ2-3; D remains unclear. CDR1 is MGHRA, CDR2 YSYEKL, per germline. Trimming cost V 1 base and J 6 bases, with 8 bases left between them. This CDR3 has 13 residues. DNA of the CDR3: TGCGCCAGCAGCCAAGTACAGAGGGATACGCAGTATTTT. Translated, it gives CASSQVQRDTQYF.

This clonotype was recorded a few times. The chain joins TRBV13 to TRBJ2-7; 10 bases match TRBD1. V shed 5 bases, J shed 5 bases, and the junction held 6 bases outside the gene matches. Germline lookup yields CDR1 PRHDT and CDR2 FYEKMQ (reference sequence). This CDR3 is 14 amino acids long. CDR3 region: CASSRPGQGNEQYF. CDR3 nucleotides: TGTGCCAGCAGCCGTCCGGGACAGGGGAACGAGCAGTACTTC.

The chain employs TRBV20-1 and TRBJ2-1; the match to TRBD1 covers 7 bases. The junction had 12 bases not matched to a gene; V was cut back by 3 bases and J by 7 bases. The CDR3 consists of 15 residues. CDR1 is DFQATT, CDR2 SNEGSKA, per germline (reference sequence). The CDR3 loop reads CSASHTGTAGNEQFF. The DNA of the CDR3 is TGCAGTGCTAGTCACACCGGGACAGCCGGTAATGAGCAGTTCTTC.

In its sample, this clonotype was seen many times. This chain joins TRBV10-3 and TRBJ2-7; 13 bases fit TRBD2. The CDR3 contains 18 residues. Germline V gene sequence: CDR1 ENHRY, CDR2 SYGVKD. The J segment lost 0 bases and the V segment lost 3 bases, leaving 8 bases of the junction unmatched. CDR3 region: CAISDPSGLAGSSYEQYV. In DNA form, the CDR3 reads TGTGCCATCAGTGACCCGTCGGGACTAGCGGGGAGCTCCTACGAGCAGTACGTC.